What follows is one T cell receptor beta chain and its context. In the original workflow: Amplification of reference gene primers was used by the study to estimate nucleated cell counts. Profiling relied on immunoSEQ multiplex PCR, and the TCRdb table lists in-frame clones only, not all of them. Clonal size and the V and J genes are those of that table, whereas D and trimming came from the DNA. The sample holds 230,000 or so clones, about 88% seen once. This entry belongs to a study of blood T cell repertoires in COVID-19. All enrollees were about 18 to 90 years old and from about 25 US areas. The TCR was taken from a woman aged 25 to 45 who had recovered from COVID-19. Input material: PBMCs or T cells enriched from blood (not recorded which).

CDR3 in amino acids: CATSPTGMDTQYF. CDR3 DNA sequence: TGTGCCACCAGTCCCACAGGGATGGATACGCAGTATTTT. The rearrangement links TRBV24-1 to TRBJ2-3, with D possibly TRBD1 on 6 matching bases. The CDR3 extends over 13 amino acids. CDR1 is KGHDR and CDR2 is SFDVKD in the germline V gene. Trimming shortened V by 6 bases and J by 6 bases, and 12 bases separated the two germline ends.